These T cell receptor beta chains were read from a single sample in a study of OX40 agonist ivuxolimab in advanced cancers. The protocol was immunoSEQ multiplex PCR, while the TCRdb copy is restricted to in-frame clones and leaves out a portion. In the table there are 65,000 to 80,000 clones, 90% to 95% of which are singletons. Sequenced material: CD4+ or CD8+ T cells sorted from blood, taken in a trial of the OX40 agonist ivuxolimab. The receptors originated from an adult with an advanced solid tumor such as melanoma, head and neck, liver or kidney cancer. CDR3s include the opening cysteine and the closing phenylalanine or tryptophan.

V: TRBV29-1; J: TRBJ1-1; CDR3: CSVTDRADTEAFF
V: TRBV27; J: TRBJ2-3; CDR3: CASRGAQDTQYF
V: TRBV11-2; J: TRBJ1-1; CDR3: CASTPQDRGHTEAFF
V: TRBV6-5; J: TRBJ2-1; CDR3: CASRGSGSNEQFF
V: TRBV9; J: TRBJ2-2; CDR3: CASSLTGTGELFF
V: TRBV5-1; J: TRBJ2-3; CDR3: CASSLATGSTDTQYF
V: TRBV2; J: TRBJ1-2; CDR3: CASSEGLYGYTF
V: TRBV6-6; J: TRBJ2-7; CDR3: CASSDRLAAYYEQYF
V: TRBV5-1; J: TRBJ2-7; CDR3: CASSGGPRTDEQYF
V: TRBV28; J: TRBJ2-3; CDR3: CASSLTGGSGSDTQYF
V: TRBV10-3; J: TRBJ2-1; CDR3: CAISESRPSYNEQFF
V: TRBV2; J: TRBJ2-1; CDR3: CASITLGSEQFF
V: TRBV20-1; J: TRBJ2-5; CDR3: CSASHETQYF
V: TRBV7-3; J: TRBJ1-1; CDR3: CASRSTQNTEAFF
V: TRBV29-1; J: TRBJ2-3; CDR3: CSVATQNTDTQYF
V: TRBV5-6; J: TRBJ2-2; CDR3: CASSLFGGQGYTGELFF
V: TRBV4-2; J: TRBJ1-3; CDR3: CASSPDRAGNTIYF
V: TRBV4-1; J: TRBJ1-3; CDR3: CASSPLGVHSGNTIYF
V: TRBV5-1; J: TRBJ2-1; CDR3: CASSTGANNEQFF
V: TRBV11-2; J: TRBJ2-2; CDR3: CASSLTSATSGELFF
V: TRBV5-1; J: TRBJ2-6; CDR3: CASSLGPGSSGANVLTF
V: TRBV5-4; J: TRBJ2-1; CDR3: CASSVAGLTNNEQFF
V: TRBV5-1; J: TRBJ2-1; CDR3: CASSRIAGANEQFF
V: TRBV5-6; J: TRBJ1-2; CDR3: CASSLVGGINYGYTF
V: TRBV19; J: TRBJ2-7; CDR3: CASSIGTSGRYEQYF
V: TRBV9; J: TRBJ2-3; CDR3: CASSAIATRTDTQYF
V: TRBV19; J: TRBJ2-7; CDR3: CASSNGQGPYEQYF
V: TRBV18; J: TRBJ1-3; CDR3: CASSPPSGTAGNTIYF
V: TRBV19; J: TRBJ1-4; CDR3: CASSGIGTTNEKLFF
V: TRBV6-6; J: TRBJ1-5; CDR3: CASSDRDSSNQPQHF
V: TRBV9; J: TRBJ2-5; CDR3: CASSVRTDQETQYF